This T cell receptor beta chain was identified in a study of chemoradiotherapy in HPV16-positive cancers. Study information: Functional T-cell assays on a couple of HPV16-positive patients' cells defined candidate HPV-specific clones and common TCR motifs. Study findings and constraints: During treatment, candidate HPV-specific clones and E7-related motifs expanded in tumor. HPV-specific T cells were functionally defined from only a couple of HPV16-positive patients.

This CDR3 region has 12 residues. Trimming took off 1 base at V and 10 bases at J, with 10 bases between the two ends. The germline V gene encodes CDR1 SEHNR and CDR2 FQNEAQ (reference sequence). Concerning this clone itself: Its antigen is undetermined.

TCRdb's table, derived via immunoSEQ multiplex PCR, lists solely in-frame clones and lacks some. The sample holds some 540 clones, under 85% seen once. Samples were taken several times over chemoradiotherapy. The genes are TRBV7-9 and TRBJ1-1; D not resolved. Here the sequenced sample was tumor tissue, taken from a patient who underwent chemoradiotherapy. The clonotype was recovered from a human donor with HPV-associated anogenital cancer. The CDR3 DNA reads TGTGCCAGCAGCTTAGAAAATCGGGGAGCTTTCTTT. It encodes CASSLENRGAFF.